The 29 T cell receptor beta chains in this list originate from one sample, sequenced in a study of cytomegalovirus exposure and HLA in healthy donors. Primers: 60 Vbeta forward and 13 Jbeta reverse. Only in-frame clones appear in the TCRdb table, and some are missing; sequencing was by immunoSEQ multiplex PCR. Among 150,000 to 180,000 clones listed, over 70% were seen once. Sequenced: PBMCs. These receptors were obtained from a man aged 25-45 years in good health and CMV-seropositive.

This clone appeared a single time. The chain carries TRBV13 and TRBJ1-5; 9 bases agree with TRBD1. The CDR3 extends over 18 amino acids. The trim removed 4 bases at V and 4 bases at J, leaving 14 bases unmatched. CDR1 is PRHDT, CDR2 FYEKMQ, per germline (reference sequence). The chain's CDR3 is CASSSGPQGASPNQPQHF. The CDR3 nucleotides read TGTGCCAGCAGCTCGGGACCACAGGGGGCTTCACCTAATCAGCCCCAGCATTTT.

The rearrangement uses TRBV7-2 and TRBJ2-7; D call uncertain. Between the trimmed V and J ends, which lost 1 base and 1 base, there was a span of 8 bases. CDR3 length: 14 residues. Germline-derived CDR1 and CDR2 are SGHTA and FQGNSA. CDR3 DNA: TGTGCCAGCAGCTTAGTAGCAAGTTCCTACGAGCAGTACTTC. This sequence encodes CASSLVASSYEQYF.

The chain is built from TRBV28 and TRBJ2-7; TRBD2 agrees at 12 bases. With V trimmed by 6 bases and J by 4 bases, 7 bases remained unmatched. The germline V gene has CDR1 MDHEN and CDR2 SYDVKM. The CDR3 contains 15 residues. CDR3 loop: CASSQLAGGEYEQYF. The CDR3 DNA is TGTGCCAGCAGCCAACTAGCGGGAGGAGAGTACGAGCAGTACTTC.

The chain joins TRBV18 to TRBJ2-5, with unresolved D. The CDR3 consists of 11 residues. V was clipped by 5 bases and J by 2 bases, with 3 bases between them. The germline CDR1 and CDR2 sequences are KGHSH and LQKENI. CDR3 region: CASSVQETQYF. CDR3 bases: TGTGCCAGCTCAGTACAAGAGACCCAGTACTTC. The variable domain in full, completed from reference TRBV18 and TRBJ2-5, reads NAGVMQNPRHLVRRRGQEARLRCSPMKGHSHVYWYRQLPEEGLKFMVYLQKENIIDESGMPKERFSAEFPKEGPSILRIQQVVRGDSAAYFCASSVQETQYFGPGTRLLVL.

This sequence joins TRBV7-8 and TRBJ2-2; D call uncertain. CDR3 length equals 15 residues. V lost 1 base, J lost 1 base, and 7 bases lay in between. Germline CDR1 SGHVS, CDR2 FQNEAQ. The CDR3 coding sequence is TGTGCCAGCAGCTTAGTTGCACAGAACACCGGGGAGCTGTTTTTT. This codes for CASSLVAQNTGELFF.

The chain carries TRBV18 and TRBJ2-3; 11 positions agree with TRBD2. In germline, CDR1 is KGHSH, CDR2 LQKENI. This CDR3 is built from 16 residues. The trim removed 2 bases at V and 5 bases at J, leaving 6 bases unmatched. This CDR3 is CASSPNDGTSGDTQYF. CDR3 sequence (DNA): TGTGCCAGCTCACCAAATGACGGGACTAGCGGAGATACGCAGTATTTT.

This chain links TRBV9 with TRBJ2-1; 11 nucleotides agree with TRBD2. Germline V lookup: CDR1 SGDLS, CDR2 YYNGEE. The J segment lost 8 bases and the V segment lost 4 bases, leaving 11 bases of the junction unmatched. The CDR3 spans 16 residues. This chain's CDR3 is CASSLSGTSGTHEQFF. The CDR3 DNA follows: TGTGCCAGCAGCTTAAGCGGGACTAGCGGTACCCATGAGCAGTTCTTC.

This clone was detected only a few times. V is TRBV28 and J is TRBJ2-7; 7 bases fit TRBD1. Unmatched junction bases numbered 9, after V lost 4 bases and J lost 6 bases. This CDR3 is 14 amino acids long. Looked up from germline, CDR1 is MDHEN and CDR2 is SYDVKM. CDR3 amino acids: CASSSPRGQVEQYF. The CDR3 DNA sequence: TGTGCCAGCAGTTCCCCAAGGGGGCAAGTCGAGCAGTACTTC.

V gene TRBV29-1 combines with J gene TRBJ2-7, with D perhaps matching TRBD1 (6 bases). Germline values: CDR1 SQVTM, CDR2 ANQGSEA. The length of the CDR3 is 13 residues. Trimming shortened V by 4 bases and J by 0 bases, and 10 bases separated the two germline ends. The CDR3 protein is CSVGTDVSYEQYF. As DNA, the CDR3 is TGCAGCGTTGGGACAGACGTCTCCTACGAGCAGTACTTC.

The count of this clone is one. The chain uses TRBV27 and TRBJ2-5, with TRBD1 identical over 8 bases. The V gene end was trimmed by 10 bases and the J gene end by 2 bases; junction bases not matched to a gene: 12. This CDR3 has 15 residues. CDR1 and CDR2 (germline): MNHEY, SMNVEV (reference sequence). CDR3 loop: CATQVLGQGQETQYF. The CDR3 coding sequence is TGTGCCACCCAAGTCTTAGGACAGGGACAAGAGACCCAGTACTTC.

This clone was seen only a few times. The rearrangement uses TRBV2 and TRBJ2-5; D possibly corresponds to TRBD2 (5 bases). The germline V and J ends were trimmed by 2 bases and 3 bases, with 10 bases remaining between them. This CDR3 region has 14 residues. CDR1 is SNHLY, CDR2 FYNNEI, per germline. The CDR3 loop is CASSESPSKETQYF. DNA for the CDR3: TGTGCCAGCAGTGAATCCCCTAGCAAAGAGACCCAGTACTTC.

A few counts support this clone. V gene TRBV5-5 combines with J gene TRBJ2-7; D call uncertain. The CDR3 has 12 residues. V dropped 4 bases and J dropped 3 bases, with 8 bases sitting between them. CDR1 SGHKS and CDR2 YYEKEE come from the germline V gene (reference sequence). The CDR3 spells CASSTNNYEQYF. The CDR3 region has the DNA TGTGCCAGCAGCACAAACAACTACGAGCAGTACTTC.

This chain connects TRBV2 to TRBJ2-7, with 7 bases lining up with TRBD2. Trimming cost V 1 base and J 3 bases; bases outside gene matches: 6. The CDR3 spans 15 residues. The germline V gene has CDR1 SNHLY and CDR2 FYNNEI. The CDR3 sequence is CASSEGWRGNYEQYF. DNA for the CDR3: TGTGCCAGCAGTGAAGGCTGGCGGGGGAACTACGAGCAGTACTTC. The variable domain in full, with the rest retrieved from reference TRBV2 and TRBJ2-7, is EPEVTQTPSHQVTQMGQEVILRCVPISNHLYFYWYRQILGQKVEFLVSFYNNEISEKSEIFDDQFSVERPDGSNFTLKIRSTKLEDSAMYFCASSEGWRGNYEQYFGPGTRLTVT.

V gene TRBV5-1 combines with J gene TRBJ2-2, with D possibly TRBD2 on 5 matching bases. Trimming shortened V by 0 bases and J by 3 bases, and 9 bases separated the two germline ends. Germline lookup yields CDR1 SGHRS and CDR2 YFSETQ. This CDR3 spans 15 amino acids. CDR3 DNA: TGCGCCAGCAGCTTGGGAGGGTCGGACACCGGGGAGCTGTTTTTT. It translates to CASSLGGSDTGELFF.

The CDR3 nucleotides are TGTGCCAGCAGCTCGGACAGGGTGGGAGATACGCAGTATTTT. Translation gives CASSSDRVGDTQYF. V gene TRBV7-8 combines with J gene TRBJ2-3, with TRBD1 identical over 8 bases. The CDR3 is made up of 14 amino acids. V lost 4 bases to trimming and J lost 5 bases; unmatched junction nucleotides: 5. Germline CDR1 is SGHVS and CDR2 is FQNEAQ.

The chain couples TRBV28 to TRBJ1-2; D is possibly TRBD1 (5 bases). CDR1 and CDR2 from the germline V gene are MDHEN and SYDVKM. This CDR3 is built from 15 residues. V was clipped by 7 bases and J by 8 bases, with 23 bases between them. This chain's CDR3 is CASTPPGGRNGGYTF. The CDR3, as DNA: TGTGCCAGCACCCCGCCCGGGGGTCGTAACGGGGGCTACACCTTC.

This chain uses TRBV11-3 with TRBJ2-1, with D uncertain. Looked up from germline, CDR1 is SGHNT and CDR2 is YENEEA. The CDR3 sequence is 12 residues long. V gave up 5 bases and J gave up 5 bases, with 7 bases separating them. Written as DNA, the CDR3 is TGTGCCAGCAGCCGAGGCGACAATGAGCAGTTCTTC. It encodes CASSRGDNEQFF.

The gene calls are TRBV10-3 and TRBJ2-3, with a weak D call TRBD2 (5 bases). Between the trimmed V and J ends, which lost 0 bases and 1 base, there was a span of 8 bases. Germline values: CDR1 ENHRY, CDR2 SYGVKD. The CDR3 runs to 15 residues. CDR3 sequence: CAISESAGGTDTQYF. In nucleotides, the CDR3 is TGTGCCATCAGTGAGTCGGCCGGGGGCACAGATACGCAGTATTTT.

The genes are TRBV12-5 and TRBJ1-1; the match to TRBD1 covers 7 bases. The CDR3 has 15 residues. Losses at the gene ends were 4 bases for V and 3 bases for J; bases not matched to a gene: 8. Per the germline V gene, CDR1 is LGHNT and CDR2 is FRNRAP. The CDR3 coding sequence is TGTGCTAGTGGTTGGGGGGACAGCAGGTACACTGAAGCTTTCTTT. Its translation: CASGWGDSRYTEAFF.

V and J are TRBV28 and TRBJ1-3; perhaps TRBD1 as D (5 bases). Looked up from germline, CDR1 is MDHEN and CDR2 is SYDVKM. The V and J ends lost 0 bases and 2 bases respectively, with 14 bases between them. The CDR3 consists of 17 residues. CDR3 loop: CASSLWLGPPTGNTIYF. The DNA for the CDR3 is TGTGCCAGCAGTTTATGGTTGGGGCCTCCTACTGGAAACACCATATATTTT. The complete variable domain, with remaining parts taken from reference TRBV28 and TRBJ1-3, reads DVKVTQSSRYLVKRTGEKVFLECVQDMDHENMFWYRQDPGLGLRLIYFSYDVKMKEKGDIPEGYSVSREKKERFSLILESASTNQTSMYLCASSLWLGPPTGNTIYFGEGSWLTVV.

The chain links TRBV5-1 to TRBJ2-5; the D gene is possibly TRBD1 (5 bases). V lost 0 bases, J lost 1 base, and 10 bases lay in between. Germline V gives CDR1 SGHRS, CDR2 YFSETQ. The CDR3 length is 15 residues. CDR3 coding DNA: TGCGCCAGCAGCTTGGGGTCAGGGCTCCAAGAGACCCAGTACTTC. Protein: CASSLGSGLQETQYF. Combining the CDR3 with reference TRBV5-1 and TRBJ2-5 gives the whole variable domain KAGVTQTPRYLIKTRGQQVTLSCSPISGHRSVSWYQQTPGQGLQFLFEYFSETQRNKGNFPGRFSGRQFSNSRSEMNVSTLELGDSALYLCASSLGSGLQETQYFGPGTRLLVL.

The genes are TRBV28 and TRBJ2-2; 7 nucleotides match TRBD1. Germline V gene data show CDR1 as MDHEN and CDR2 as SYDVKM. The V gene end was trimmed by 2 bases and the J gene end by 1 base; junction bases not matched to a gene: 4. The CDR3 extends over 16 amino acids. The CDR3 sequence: CASSLAGTENTGELFF. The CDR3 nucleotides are TGTGCCAGCAGTTTAGCCGGGACAGAGAACACCGGGGAGCTGTTTTTT. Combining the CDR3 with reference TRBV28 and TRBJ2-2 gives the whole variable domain DVKVTQSSRYLVKRTGEKVFLECVQDMDHENMFWYRQDPGLGLRLIYFSYDVKMKEKGDIPEGYSVSREKKERFSLILESASTNQTSMYLCASSLAGTENTGELFFGEGSRLTVL.

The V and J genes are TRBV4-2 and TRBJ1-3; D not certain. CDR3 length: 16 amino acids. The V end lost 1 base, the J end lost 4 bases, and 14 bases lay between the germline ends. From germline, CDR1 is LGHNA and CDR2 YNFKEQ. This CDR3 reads CASSQGDWRGGNTIYF. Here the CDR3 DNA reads TGTGCCAGCAGCCAAGGCGACTGGCGGGGAGGAAACACCATATATTTT.

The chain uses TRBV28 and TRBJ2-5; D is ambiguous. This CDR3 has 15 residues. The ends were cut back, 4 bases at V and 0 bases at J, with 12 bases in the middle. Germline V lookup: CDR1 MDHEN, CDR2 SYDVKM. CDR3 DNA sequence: TGTGCCAGCAGTTATACCCTGGCTGACCAAGAGACCCAGTACTTC. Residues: CASSYTLADQETQYF. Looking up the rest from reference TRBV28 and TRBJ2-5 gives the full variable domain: DVKVTQSSRYLVKRTGEKVFLECVQDMDHENMFWYRQDPGLGLRLIYFSYDVKMKEKGDIPEGYSVSREKKERFSLILESASTNQTSMYLCASSYTLADQETQYFGPGTRLLVL.

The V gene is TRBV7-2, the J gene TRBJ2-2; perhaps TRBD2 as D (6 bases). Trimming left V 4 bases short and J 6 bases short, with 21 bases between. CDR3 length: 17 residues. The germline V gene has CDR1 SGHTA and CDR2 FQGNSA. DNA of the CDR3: TGTGCCAGCAGCTACGGGACTCCGGACATGATATCCGGGGAGCTGTTTTTT. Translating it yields CASSYGTPDMISGELFF.

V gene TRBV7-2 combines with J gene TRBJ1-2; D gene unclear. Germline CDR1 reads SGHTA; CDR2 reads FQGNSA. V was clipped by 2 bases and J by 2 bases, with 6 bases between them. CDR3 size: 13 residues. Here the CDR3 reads CASSLNTNYGYTF. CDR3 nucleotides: TGTGCCAGCAGCTTAAACACCAACTATGGCTACACCTTC.

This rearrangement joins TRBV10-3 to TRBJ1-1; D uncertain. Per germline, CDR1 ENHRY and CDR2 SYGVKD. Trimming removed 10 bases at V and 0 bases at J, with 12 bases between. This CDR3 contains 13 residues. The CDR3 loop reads CATGEGMNTEAFF. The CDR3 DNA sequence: TGTGCCACCGGGGAAGGGATGAACACTGAAGCTTTCTTT.

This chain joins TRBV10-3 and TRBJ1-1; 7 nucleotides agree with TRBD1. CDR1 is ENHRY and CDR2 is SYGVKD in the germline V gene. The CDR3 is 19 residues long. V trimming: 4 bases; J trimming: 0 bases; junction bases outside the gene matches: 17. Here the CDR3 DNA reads TGTGCCATCAGTGGGAGACTTCCGGGGACAGAGACCATGAACACTGAAGCTTTCTTT. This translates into CAISGRLPGTETMNTEAFF.

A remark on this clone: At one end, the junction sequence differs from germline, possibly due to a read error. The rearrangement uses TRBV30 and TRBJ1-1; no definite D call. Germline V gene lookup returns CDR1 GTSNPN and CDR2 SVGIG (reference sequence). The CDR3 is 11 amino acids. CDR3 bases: TGTGCCTGGAGCGTACAAGTCAATTTCGCCTTT. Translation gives CAWSVQVNFAF. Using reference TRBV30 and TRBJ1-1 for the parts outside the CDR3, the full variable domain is SQTIHQWPATLVQPVGSPLSLECTVEGTSNPNLYWYRQAAGRGLQLLFYSVGIGQISSEVPQNLSASRPQDRQFILSSKKLLLSDSGFYLCAWSVQVNFAFGQGTRLTVV.